Listed here is a single T cell receptor beta chain. Its antigen is unidentified. These data belong to a study of cytomegalovirus exposure and HLA in healthy donors. For the study at large: Membership in the Caucasian-associated ancestry cluster was found for 81% of 350 to 450 genotyped donors. Study outcomes and limitations: Near-uniform donor sequencing depth was presumed by presence/absence analyses. When analyzed later, the rates of TCR association showed variation by HLA locus, with DRB1 the most and HLA-C the fewest.

PCR employed 60 Vbeta and 13 Jbeta primers. Source study methods: There were 80 million to 95 million unique TCR beta chains by a later count, and some 11 million of them were shared. Profiled with immunoSEQ multiplex PCR; TCRdb holds only in-frame clones, not every one. The V and J calls and clone size are taken from that table; D and trimming were inferred from the DNA. The table has 100,000 to 150,000 clones, roughly four fifths seen once; the top ten hold roughly 5.9%. Germline V gene sequence: CDR1 MNHEY, CDR2 SVGAGI. This CDR3 has 16 amino acids. The ends were cut back, 0 bases at V and 2 bases at J, with 14 bases in the middle.

The chain is built from TRBV6-5 and TRBJ2-7; weak D call: TRBD2 (5 bases). Sequenced material: PBMCs. This clonotype was sampled from a woman aged 40-49 years in good health and CMV-seronegative. CDR3 protein: CASSYSGRMRAYEQYF. The CDR3 DNA follows: TGTGCCAGCAGTTACTCAGGCCGGATGAGGGCCTACGAGCAGTACTTC.